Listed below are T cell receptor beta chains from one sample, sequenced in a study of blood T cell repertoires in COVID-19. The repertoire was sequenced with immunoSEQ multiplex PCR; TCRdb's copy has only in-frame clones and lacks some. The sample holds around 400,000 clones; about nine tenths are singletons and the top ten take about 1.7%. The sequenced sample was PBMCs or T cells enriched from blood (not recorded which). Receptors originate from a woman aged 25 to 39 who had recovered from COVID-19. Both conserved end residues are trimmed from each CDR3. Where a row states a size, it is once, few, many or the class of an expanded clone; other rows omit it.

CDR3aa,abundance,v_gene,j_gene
ASSTLDRSRYGYT,-,TRBV27,TRBJ1-2
ASSRQPGRPRGEGYGYT,-,TRBV7-3,TRBJ1-2
ATSRDLGGGETQY,-,TRBV15,TRBJ2-5
ASSLGQGNSPLH,-,TRBV5-1,TRBJ1-6
ASSQQASGNTIY,-,TRBV4-2,TRBJ1-3
ASSGAGTKFRSDQPQH,few,TRBV18,TRBJ1-5
ASLEKPNYGYT,-,TRBV28,TRBJ1-2
ASRDRSYDGYT,few,TRBV12-3/TRBV12-4,TRBJ1-2
ASSLQGYQETQY,-,TRBV7-9,TRBJ2-5
ASSLMTSGSHEQY,-,TRBV27,TRBJ2-7
ASRVATNTGELF,-,TRBV5-1,TRBJ2-2
ASSRRRDEDEQF,-,TRBV6-5,TRBJ2-1
SALAFNEQF,-,TRBV29-1,TRBJ2-1
ASSATGSSYNSPLH,-,TRBV9,TRBJ1-6
ASSSPGLAGAKQF,-,TRBV6-5,TRBJ2-1
ATSRGGGDLGGYT,few,TRBV15,TRBJ1-2
SAKPYNEQF,many,TRBV20-1,TRBJ2-1
ASSLQISGANVLT,-,TRBV3-1/TRBV3-2,TRBJ2-6
ASSQVRDSSYEQY,-,TRBV4-1,TRBJ2-7
ASSYLSRGVTYYEQY,-,TRBV11-2,TRBJ2-7
ASSLGHVRSRLF,-,TRBV5-1,TRBJ1-4
ASSQVAGPFYGYT,-,TRBV4-1,TRBJ1-2
ASSIPQGVEAF,few,TRBV28,TRBJ1-1
ASSPTTSGRAPDTQY,-,TRBV9,TRBJ2-3
ASSPSRAHLSNEQF,-,TRBV5-4,TRBJ2-1
ASSPYPAGVVVQF,-,TRBV11-2,TRBJ2-1
ASTAPRRNQPQH,-,TRBV28,TRBJ1-5
ASSPSRSSRGYT,-,TRBV18,TRBJ1-2
ASRGTARYTEAF,-,TRBV3-1/TRBV3-2,TRBJ1-1
ASSPPGTRANEQF,once,TRBV18,TRBJ2-1
ASSREMVRKLF,-,TRBV12-3/TRBV12-4,TRBJ1-4
ASSFGQGLYEQY,-,TRBV7-2,TRBJ2-7
AWRLRDSNTGELF,-,TRBV30,TRBJ2-2
TSSQAVLAGDQETQY,-,TRBV1,TRBJ2-5
ATSSSDRGPAGNTIY,-,TRBV15,TRBJ1-3
VQTGGSYEQY,-,TRBV19,TRBJ2-7
ASSAQTDPYEQY,-,TRBV13,TRBJ2-7
ASSYSIRGGTPLH,-,TRBV6-5,TRBJ1-6
ASSPSSQDEAF,-,TRBV18,TRBJ1-1
ASSTQNRPGVAF,-,TRBV28,TRBJ1-1
ASSVGATNTEAF,-,TRBV9,TRBJ1-1
ASSEVLAGGPDTQY,-,TRBV6-1,TRBJ2-3
ASSEMWSTEAF,-,TRBV18,TRBJ1-1
ASSEQGPRDEQF,-,TRBV2,TRBJ2-1
AISEGFSGIYSEQF,-,TRBV10-3,TRBJ2-1
ASRGGEILYEQY,-,TRBV27,TRBJ2-7
ATSGGQGNQPQH,-,TRBV15,TRBJ1-5
ASSSGQGGFTEAF,-,TRBV5-6,TRBJ1-1
ASTRPGGTVQY,-,TRBV19,TRBJ2-7
AWSIRGAAGATNEKLF,once,TRBV30,TRBJ1-4
AISESTGNEAF,-,TRBV10-3,TRBJ1-1
ASRVGVGDETQY,-,TRBV6-5,TRBJ2-5
ASSGGTTGQETQY,-,TRBV6-5,TRBJ2-5
SVEGATNEKLF,-,TRBV29-1,TRBJ1-4
ASVRQGSSNEKLF,-,TRBV12-5,TRBJ1-4
ASSDGASGVSYEQY,-,TRBV13,TRBJ2-7